One sample yielded the 23 T cell receptor beta chains listed below, sequenced in a study of CD8+ T cells in alopecia areata. The treatment: oral pan-JAK inhibitor, 5-10 mg twice daily. RNA, once extracted, was reverse transcribed into cDNA for use as the sequencing template. The protocol was immunoSEQ multiplex PCR, while the TCRdb copy is restricted to in-frame clones and leaves out a portion. The sample contains 100,000 to 150,000 clones, approximately 60% of which appear only once. The input for sequencing was CD4+ T cells sorted from blood, taken at week 4, from a patient treated with tofacitinib. These TCRs come from a human donor with alopecia areata.

This clone was recorded a few times. This rearrangement joins TRBV9 to TRBJ2-1; 9 positions match TRBD2. This CDR3 has 15 residues. Trimming at V came to 0 bases and at J to 4 bases, leaving 2 bases not matched to a gene. Germline V gene lookup returns CDR1 SGDLS and CDR2 YYNGEE. Written as DNA, the CDR3 is TGTGCCAGCAGCGTAGCGACTAGCGGTTACAATGAGCAGTTCTTC. Protein: CASSVATSGYNEQFF.

The chain is built from TRBV29-1 and TRBJ2-5; D call uncertain. The germline CDR1 and CDR2 sequences are SQVTM and ANQGSEA. The CDR3 is made up of 10 amino acids. The germline V and J ends were trimmed by 7 bases and 2 bases, with 5 bases remaining between them. CDR3 residues: CSARQETQYF. The CDR3 nucleotides read TGCAGCGCACGACAAGAGACCCAGTACTTC. The variable domain in full, with the rest retrieved from reference TRBV29-1 and TRBJ2-5, is SAVISQKPSRDICQRGTSLTIQCQVDSQVTMMFWYRQQPGQSLTLIATANQGSEATYESGFVIDKFPISRPNLTFSTLTVSNMSPEDSSIYLCSARQETQYFGPGTRLLVL.

The chain has TRBV30 and TRBJ2-5; possible D gene TRBD1, 6 bases. CDR1 and CDR2 from the germline V gene are GTSNPN and SVGIG (reference sequence). The CDR3 extends over 15 amino acids. V was pared by 0 bases and J by 5 bases, with 16 bases between. The CDR3: CAWSVYGGAGETQYF. The CDR3 DNA sequence: TGTGCCTGGAGTGTATATGGGGGCGCAGGGGAGACCCAGTACTTC.

The genes are TRBV6-5 and TRBJ2-5, with 12 bases that match TRBD2. From germline, CDR1 is MNHEY and CDR2 SVGAGI. CDR3 size: 13 residues. J was trimmed by 9 bases and V by 5 bases; bases with no gene match: 4. CDR3 DNA: TGTGCCAGCAGTAGGACTAGCGGGGCGCCCCAGTACTTC. Amino acid sequence: CASSRTSGAPQYF.

CDR3 sequence: CASSSQGAETQYF. CDR3 bases: TGTGCCAGCAGCTCACAGGGGGCCGAGACCCAGTACTTC. This chain uses TRBV7-2 with TRBJ2-5, with 9 bases lining up with TRBD1. This CDR3 is 13 amino acids long. The germline CDR1 and CDR2 sequences are SGHTA and FQGNSA. The trim removed 4 bases at V and 5 bases at J, leaving 2 bases unmatched.

This clone was counted between two and nine times. Here the CDR3 reads CASSVQAGANVLTF. CDR3 nucleotides: TGTGCCAGCAGTGTTCAGGCAGGGGCCAACGTCCTGACTTTC. J is TRBJ2-6 and V is TRBV6-1; D is uncertain. Germline V CDR1 and CDR2: MNHNS, SASEGT. Trimming pared 4 bases from V and 4 bases from J, leaving 8 bases between. The CDR3 runs 14 residues.

V is TRBV9 and J is TRBJ2-5, with 7 bases identical to TRBD1. Germline assignment: CDR1 SGDLS and CDR2 YYNGEE. J gave up 4 bases and V 2 bases, and 11 bases lay outside the gene matches. CDR3 size: 16 residues. CDR3 nucleotides: TGTGCCAGCAGCGTGACGACAGGGCCAAGGGGAGAGACCCAGTACTTC. It yields the protein CASSVTTGPRGETQYF.

The chain employs TRBV5-1 and TRBJ1-2; 8 bases match TRBD1. The J segment lost 7 bases and the V segment lost 1 base, leaving 9 bases of the junction unmatched. Germline V gives CDR1 SGHRS, CDR2 YFSETQ. This CDR3 is 15 amino acids long. CDR3 loop: CASSLRQGADSGYTF. CDR3 in DNA: TGCGCCAGCAGCTTGCGGCAGGGGGCGGACAGTGGCTACACCTTC.

J is TRBJ2-3 and V is TRBV2; D is undetermined. The germline V gene encodes CDR1 SNHLY and CDR2 FYNNEI. The CDR3 extends over 12 amino acids. V was shortened by 4 bases and J by 4 bases, with 6 bases between the two germline ends. CDR3 loop: CASSGSADTQYF. CDR3 coding DNA: TGTGCCAGCAGTGGTTCCGCAGATACGCAGTATTTT.

This clone was seen more than once but under ten times. This rearrangement joins TRBV29-1 to TRBJ1-4; D is unresolved. V lost 6 bases to trimming and J lost 0 bases, with 8 bases between them. CDR1 SQVTM and CDR2 ANQGSEA come from the germline V gene. This CDR3 is 13 amino acids long. CDR3 in amino acids: CSVAEPTNEKLFF. The CDR3 DNA reads TGCAGCGTGGCAGAGCCAACTAATGAAAAACTGTTTTTT.

This clone turned up a few times. The chain has TRBV27 and TRBJ2-7; 8 nucleotides match TRBD2. The V and J ends lost 5 bases and 5 bases, in that order; junction bases with no gene match: 14. Germline V gene data show CDR1 as MNHEY and CDR2 as SMNVEV (reference sequence). The CDR3 is 16 residues long. The CDR3 protein is CASSLRRGAGVNEQYF. The CDR3, as DNA: TGTGCCAGCAGTCTAAGACGGGGAGCGGGGGTGAACGAGCAGTACTTC.

V gene TRBV27 combines with J gene TRBJ1-1; the D is unclear. V lost 3 bases to trimming and J lost 2 bases, with 10 bases between them. The CDR3 has 14 amino acids. CDR1 and CDR2 (germline): MNHEY, SMNVEV (reference sequence). Written as DNA, the CDR3 is TGTGCCAGCAGTTTTCGGGATACTAACACTGAAGCTTTCTTT. This encodes CASSFRDTNTEAFF.

This chain links TRBV29-1 with TRBJ1-5; D perhaps matches TRBD1 (5 bases). Trimming took 4 bases from V and 3 from J, leaving 10 bases between them. The CDR3 loop spans 13 amino acids. Germline V gene lookup returns CDR1 SQVTM and CDR2 ANQGSEA. Here the CDR3 reads CSVARGLNQPQHF. CDR3 sequence (DNA): TGCAGCGTTGCCCGGGGCCTCAATCAGCCCCAGCATTTT.

This chain joins TRBV19 and TRBJ2-3; maybe TRBD2 (5 bases). CDR3 length: 17 residues. Germline V gives CDR1 LNHDA, CDR2 SQIVND (reference sequence). V lost 6 bases to trimming and J lost 3 bases, with 22 bases between them. The CDR3 DNA reads as TGTGCCAGTAGCCGGGAAGGGAGATCCCCGGGGACAGATACGCAGTATTTT. Residues: CASSREGRSPGTDTQYF. The whole variable domain, remainder taken from reference TRBV19 and TRBJ2-3, is DGGITQSPKYLFRKEGQNVTLSCEQNLNHDAMYWYRQDPGQGLRLIYYSQIVNDFQKGDIAEGYSVSREKKESFPLTVTSAQKNPTAFYLCASSREGRSPGTDTQYFGPGTRLTVL.

This chain connects TRBV15 to TRBJ2-7; no clear D gene. The CDR3 totals 14 residues. Germline CDR1 reads LNHNV; CDR2 reads YYDKDF (reference sequence). Trimming removed 0 bases at V and 3 bases at J, with 9 bases between. The chain's CDR3 is CATSRDLTNYEQYF. The CDR3 bases are TGTGCCACCAGCAGAGATTTGACCAACTACGAGCAGTACTTC.

The gene calls are TRBV2 and TRBJ2-7; D not resolved. There are 12 residues in the CDR3. Trimming took 6 bases from V and 5 from J, leaving 11 bases between them. Germline assignment: CDR1 SNHLY and CDR2 FYNNEI. DNA for the CDR3: TGTGCCAGCAGCGAACAAGGTAACGAGCAGTACTTC. Translation: CASSEQGNEQYF. The full variable domain, in which reference TRBV2 and TRBJ2-7 provide the parts outside the CDR3, is EPEVTQTPSHQVTQMGQEVILRCVPISNHLYFYWYRQILGQKVEFLVSFYNNEISEKSEIFDDQFSVERPDGSNFTLKIRSTKLEDSAMYFCASSEQGNEQYFGPGTRLTVT.

The J gene is TRBJ1-2, the V gene TRBV30, with 10 bases that match TRBD1. V was clipped by 4 bases and J by 4 bases; unmatched bases: 6. Germline V gives CDR1 GTSNPN, CDR2 SVGIG (reference sequence). CDR3 length: 14 residues. The CDR3 is CAWKGQGISYGYTF. CDR3 coding DNA: TGTGCCTGGAAGGGACAGGGGATAAGCTATGGCTACACCTTC.

This clone was seen more than once but under ten times. V is TRBV19 and J is TRBJ2-3; TRBD2 matches 13 bases. The J segment lost 1 base and the V segment lost 5 bases, leaving 6 bases of the junction unmatched. The CDR3 loop spans 17 amino acids. Per germline, CDR1 LNHDA and CDR2 SQIVND (reference sequence). The CDR3 region has the DNA TGTGCCAGTAGTGCTAGACTAGCGGGAGGACGCACAGATACGCAGTATTTT. It specifies CASSARLAGGRTDTQYF.

The genes are TRBV18 and TRBJ2-7, with D unclear. Trimming took 2 bases from V and 2 from J, leaving 10 bases between them. The length of the CDR3 is 14 residues. CDR1 and CDR2 (germline): KGHSH, LQKENI. The CDR3 DNA reads as TGTGCCAGCTCACCATCACGGAGTACCTACGAGCAGTACTTC. It specifies CASSPSRSTYEQYF.

J is TRBJ2-7 and V is TRBV6-5; the D gene is possibly TRBD2 (6 bases). Between the trimmed V and J ends, which lost 3 bases and 7 bases, there was a span of 10 bases. This CDR3 has 12 amino acids. The germline CDR1 and CDR2 sequences are MNHEY and SVGAGI. CDR3 coding DNA: TGTGCCAGCAGTTATCAGGGAGGTGAGCAGTACTTC. Its protein product is CASSYQGGEQYF.

The chain is built from TRBV30 and TRBJ2-2; D may be TRBD1 (5 bases). The germline V and J ends were trimmed by 5 bases and 6 bases, with 10 bases remaining between them. The CDR3 consists of 12 residues. CDR1 GTSNPN and CDR2 SVGIG come from the germline V gene (reference sequence). This CDR3 is CAWSRRAGELFF. In DNA form, the CDR3 reads TGTGCCTGGTCCCGCAGGGCCGGGGAGCTGTTTTTT.

V is TRBV4-3 and J is TRBJ2-3; 7 bases map to TRBD2. CDR1 and CDR2 (germline): LGHNA, YSLEER. V was pared by 1 base and J by 3 bases, with 4 bases of the junction left unmatched. This CDR3 has 15 amino acids. The CDR3 sequence: CASSQVFSGTDTQYF. The CDR3 nucleotides are TGCGCCAGCAGCCAAGTCTTTAGCGGGACAGATACGCAGTATTTT.

This clone was seen a few times. The chain links TRBV11-2 to TRBJ2-6; tentative D call: TRBD2 (5 bases). V lost 5 bases and J 0 bases, leaving 11 bases between the germline ends. CDR1 and CDR2 from the germline V gene are SGHAT and FQNNGV. This CDR3 comprises 16 residues. The CDR3 nucleotides are TGTGCCAGCAGCAATACCGGAGGCTCTGGGGCCAACGTCCTGACTTTC. Protein: CASSNTGGSGANVLTF.